The next 10 T cell receptor beta chains were all read from a single sample in a study of blood T cell repertoires in COVID-19. Some clones are missing from TCRdb's copy, which holds only in-frame ones; the method was immunoSEQ multiplex PCR. The repertoire includes 210,000 or so clones, 70% to 90% of them detected once, and around 5.5% sits in the top ten. Material for sequencing was peripheral blood. The receptors were gathered from a woman aged 65 to 85 with active or convalescent COVID-19.

This clone was detected once. This chain joins TRBV7-9 and TRBJ1-1; maybe TRBD1 (5 bases). The V end lost 2 bases, the J end lost 10 bases, and 14 bases lay between the germline ends. The germline V gene has CDR1 SEHNR and CDR2 FQNEAQ (reference sequence). The CDR3 consists of 13 residues. The CDR3 coding sequence is TGTGCCAGCAGCTTAAGTGGGGCAGCCGGAGCTTTCTTT. It codes for CASSLSGAAGAFF.

The genes are TRBV5-6 and TRBJ1-4; the match to TRBD1 covers 7 bases. The trim removed 4 bases at V and 3 bases at J, leaving 3 bases unmatched. The CDR3 sequence is 14 residues long. The germline CDR1 and CDR2 sequences are SGHDT and YYEEEE. CDR3 region: CASSNRGPNEKLFF. In DNA, the CDR3 is TGTGCCAGCAGCAACAGGGGCCCTAATGAAAAACTGTTTTTT.

This chain uses TRBV14 with TRBJ2-2; a weak D match, TRBD1 (6 bases). V lost 0 bases, J lost 4 bases, and 12 bases lay in between. Per germline, CDR1 SGHDN and CDR2 FVKESK. The CDR3 covers 16 residues. In nucleotides, the CDR3 is TGTGCCAGCAGCCAAGATTGGGGGCGCGTCACCGGGGAGCTGTTTTTT. It yields the protein CASSQDWGRVTGELFF.

The chain carries TRBV5-1 and TRBJ2-2; 7 bases are a match to TRBD2. The trim removed 0 bases at V and 13 bases at J, leaving 12 bases unmatched. CDR3 length: 15 amino acids. The V gene's germline CDR1 is SGHRS and CDR2 YFSETQ. CDR3 DNA sequence: TGCGCCAGCAGCTTGGCCAGCGGGGACCCCCGTGCGCTGTTTTTT. Translating gives CASSLASGDPRALFF.

The chain carries TRBV19 and TRBJ2-4; TRBD1 matches 8 bases. The CDR3 is 16 residues long. V gave up 5 bases and J gave up 0 bases; unmatched junction bases: 6. Germline V gives CDR1 LNHDA, CDR2 SQIVND (reference sequence). CDR3 loop: CASSGDRPLAKNIQYF. The DNA of the CDR3 is TGTGCCAGTAGTGGGGACAGGCCTCTAGCCAAAAACATTCAGTACTTC.

V and J are TRBV5-5 and TRBJ1-1; D is unclear. The CDR3 is made up of 13 amino acids. CDR1 and CDR2 (germline): SGHKS, YYEKEE (reference sequence). V was pared by 4 bases and J by 4 bases, with 11 bases between. The DNA of the CDR3 is TGTGCCAGCAGCGAACTCTGGAGCACTGAAGCTTTCTTT. This gives the protein CASSELWSTEAFF.

The chain uses TRBV27 and TRBJ1-5; the D gene is possibly TRBD1 (6 bases). V lost 5 bases, J lost 1 base, and 18 bases lay in between. CDR1 is MNHEY and CDR2 is SMNVEV in the germline V gene (reference sequence). The CDR3 has 17 amino acids. The CDR3: CASSKTGNSLSNQPQHF. The CDR3 DNA follows: TGTGCCAGCAGTAAGACAGGAAACTCCTTGAGCAATCAGCCCCAGCATTTT.

The chain employs TRBV7-9 and TRBJ2-1, with 8 positions matching TRBD2. Germline CDR1 SEHNR, CDR2 FQNEAQ (reference sequence). The V gene end was trimmed by 5 bases and the J gene end by 8 bases; junction bases not matched to a gene: 17. The CDR3 length is 17 residues. Here the CDR3 reads CASSSRGSGKRSYEQFF. In DNA, the CDR3 is TGTGCCAGCAGCAGCAGGGGTAGCGGGAAACGTAGCTATGAGCAGTTCTTC.

The chain carries TRBV7-6 and TRBJ2-7, with a tentative D call TRBD2 (6 bases). This CDR3 comprises 15 residues. V lost 3 bases and J lost 3, with 15 bases in between. The germline V gene encodes CDR1 SGHVS and CDR2 FNYEAQ. For the CDR3, the DNA is TGTGCCAGCAGCTTGGCGACGGGGGAGTACTACGAGCAGTACTTC. Amino acid sequence: CASSLATGEYYEQYF.

The chain's CDR3 is CATRAGTVSYEQYF. In DNA, the CDR3 is TGTGCCACTCGGGCCGGGACAGTCTCCTACGAGCAGTACTTC. The V and J genes are TRBV27 and TRBJ2-7; 7 bases fit TRBD1. The CDR3 runs 14 residues. Germline loops: CDR1 MNHEY, CDR2 SMNVEV (reference sequence). V lost 10 bases, J lost 0 bases, and 9 bases stayed unmatched.